Each of the 27 T cell receptor beta chains below was sequenced from the same sample in a study of blood T cell repertoires in COVID-19. Using immunoSEQ multiplex PCR, the repertoire was profiled, and TCRdb retains in-frame clones only, with some absent. The table has around 99,000 clones, approximately 81% seen once. Sequences were obtained from peripheral blood. The receptors derive from a human donor in a cohort sampled during active COVID-19.

The rearrangement uses TRBV5-1 and TRBJ1-1, with 7 bases aligning to TRBD1. The CDR3 loop spans 14 amino acids. V shed 4 bases and J 4 bases; nucleotides not matched to a gene: 7. Germline V gene lookup returns CDR1 SGHRS and CDR2 YFSETQ. This CDR3 reads CASSDRQGGTEAFF. In nucleotides, the CDR3 is TGCGCCAGCAGCGATAGACAGGGTGGCACTGAAGCTTTCTTT.

The rearrangement uses TRBV6-5 and TRBJ2-7, with 8 bases lining up with TRBD1. The CDR3 sequence is 13 residues long. J gave up 3 bases and V 5 bases, and 3 bases lay outside the gene matches. Germline V gene lookup returns CDR1 MNHEY and CDR2 SVGAGI. The chain's CDR3 is CASSRTGLYEQYF. The CDR3 coding sequence is TGTGCCAGCAGTCGGACAGGGCTCTACGAGCAGTACTTC.

The chain has TRBV19 and TRBJ2-3, with TRBD2 matching over 8 bases. The CDR3 totals 14 residues. V gave up 4 bases and J gave up 2 bases; unmatched junction bases: 2. Germline CDR1 LNHDA, CDR2 SQIVND (reference sequence). The DNA of the CDR3 is TGTGCCAGTAGTAAGACTAGCGACACAGATACGCAGTATTTT. It specifies CASSKTSDTDTQYF.

The V call is TRBV7-9, the J call TRBJ1-2; 7 nucleotides agree with TRBD1. V gave up 5 bases and J gave up 0 bases; unmatched junction bases: 6. CDR1 SEHNR and CDR2 FQNEAQ come from the germline V gene (reference sequence). This CDR3 contains 15 residues. The CDR3 DNA reads TGTGCCAGCAGCCGTACAGGGGTCCCTAACTATGGCTACACCTTC. This sequence encodes CASSRTGVPNYGYTF.

The chain carries TRBV15 and TRBJ1-2; D unresolved. CDR3 length: 13 amino acids. From germline, CDR1 is LNHNV and CDR2 YYDKDF (reference sequence). Trimming shortened V by 5 bases and J by 4 bases, and 11 bases separated the two germline ends. The CDR3: CATSHSGFYGYTF. CDR3 nucleotides: TGTGCCACCAGCCACTCAGGTTTCTATGGCTACACCTTC.

This clone was recorded only once. J is TRBJ2-2 and V is TRBV30, with D possibly being TRBD2 (6 bases). With 3 bases removed from V and 7 bases from J, the gap between germline ends came to 12 bases. Per germline, CDR1 GTSNPN and CDR2 SVGIG (reference sequence). There are 13 residues in the CDR3. For the CDR3, the DNA is TGTGCCTGGAGCCGACTAGAGGACGGGGAGCTGTTTTTT. This gives the protein CAWSRLEDGELFF.

The chain employs TRBV7-9 and TRBJ2-3; no firm D call. Trimming took off 1 base at V and 1 base at J, with 9 bases between the two ends. Germline values: CDR1 SEHNR, CDR2 FQNEAQ (reference sequence). The CDR3 extends over 15 amino acids. The CDR3 DNA follows: TGTGCCAGCAGCTTAGTAACCGGAGGCACAGATACGCAGTATTTT. This sequence encodes CASSLVTGGTDTQYF.

The chain links TRBV7-2 to TRBJ2-1; 12 nucleotides match TRBD2. J was trimmed by 3 bases and V by 7 bases; bases with no gene match: 4. This CDR3 contains 15 residues. Germline assignment: CDR1 SGHTA and CDR2 FQGNSA. CDR3 region: CASTVGLAGYNEQFF. The DNA for the CDR3 is TGTGCCAGCACCGTGGGACTAGCGGGCTACAATGAGCAGTTCTTC. Looking up the rest from reference TRBV7-2 and TRBJ2-1 gives the full variable domain: GAGVSQSPSNKVTEKGKDVELRCDPISGHTALYWYRQSLGQGLEFLIYFQGNSAPDKSGLPSDRFSAERTGGSVSTLTIQRTQQEDSAVYLCASTVGLAGYNEQFFGPGTRLTVL.

This clone was picked up one time. This chain links TRBV7-2 with TRBJ2-1, with 12 positions matching TRBD2. Germline V gene sequence: CDR1 SGHTA, CDR2 FQGNSA. The CDR3 length is 18 residues. J gave up 8 bases and V 1 base, and 12 bases lay outside the gene matches. The CDR3 region is CASSLEPPGLAGGYEQFF. The CDR3, as DNA: TGTGCCAGCAGCTTAGAGCCACCGGGCCTAGCGGGAGGGTATGAGCAGTTCTTC. Drawing the rest from reference TRBV7-2 and TRBJ2-1, the complete variable domain is GAGVSQSPSNKVTEKGKDVELRCDPISGHTALYWYRQSLGQGLEFLIYFQGNSAPDKSGLPSDRFSAERTGGSVSTLTIQRTQQEDSAVYLCASSLEPPGLAGGYEQFFGPGTRLTVL.

The chain joins TRBV9 to TRBJ2-1, with 11 bases lining up with TRBD2. J lost 3 bases, V lost 4 bases, and 12 bases had no gene match. The CDR3 consists of 18 residues. CDR1 and CDR2 from the germline V gene are SGDLS and YYNGEE. This chain's CDR3 is CASSRTGTSGLNYNEQFF. CDR3 nucleotides: TGTGCCAGCAGCCGAACTGGGACTAGCGGTCTTAACTACAATGAGCAGTTCTTC.

The rearrangement links TRBV19 to TRBJ2-5; the match to TRBD2 covers 12 bases. J lost 4 bases, V lost 3 bases, and 6 bases had no gene match. Germline V CDR1 and CDR2: LNHDA, SQIVND (reference sequence). This CDR3 has 16 residues. CDR3 DNA: TGTGCCAGTAGTATTTCCCGACTAGCGGGAGCAGAGACCCAGTACTTC. Encoded protein: CASSISRLAGAETQYF.

The CDR3 sequence is CASSQDRQAPYNIQYF. The CDR3 DNA is TGTGCCAGCAGCCAAGATCGACAAGCCCCTTATAACATTCAGTACTTC. This sequence joins TRBV14 and TRBJ2-4; no definite D call. V shed 0 bases and J shed 7 bases, with 16 bases lying between them. Looked up from germline, CDR1 is SGHDN and CDR2 is FVKESK. This CDR3 spans 16 amino acids.

The V gene is TRBV2, the J gene TRBJ1-5, with a tentative D call TRBD1 (6 bases). CDR1 SNHLY and CDR2 FYNNEI come from the germline V gene. CDR3 size: 14 residues. The V end lost 7 bases, the J end lost 0 bases, and 10 bases lay between the germline ends. CDR3 sequence: CASNDRTSNQPQHF. In DNA form, the CDR3 reads TGTGCCAGCAACGACAGGACTAGCAATCAGCCCCAGCATTTT. The complete variable domain, with remaining parts taken from reference TRBV2 and TRBJ1-5, reads EPEVTQTPSHQVTQMGQEVILRCVPISNHLYFYWYRQILGQKVEFLVSFYNNEISEKSEIFDDQFSVERPDGSNFTLKIRSTKLEDSAMYFCASNDRTSNQPQHFGDGTRLSIL.

This chain connects TRBV2 to TRBJ2-3; 9 bases match TRBD1. The trim removed 5 bases at V and 2 bases at J, leaving 11 bases unmatched. The CDR3 covers 17 residues. In germline, CDR1 is SNHLY, CDR2 FYNNEI. The DNA for the CDR3 is TGTGCCAGCAGTACTCGGACAGGGGTGAGGTCCACAGATACGCAGTATTTT. Amino acid sequence: CASSTRTGVRSTDTQYF. The full variable domain, in which reference TRBV2 and TRBJ2-3 provide the parts outside the CDR3, is EPEVTQTPSHQVTQMGQEVILRCVPISNHLYFYWYRQILGQKVEFLVSFYNNEISEKSEIFDDQFSVERPDGSNFTLKIRSTKLEDSAMYFCASSTRTGVRSTDTQYFGPGTRLTVL.

V and J are TRBV11-2 and TRBJ2-2; D perhaps matches TRBD2 (5 bases). This CDR3 has 14 amino acids. The germline CDR1 and CDR2 sequences are SGHAT and FQNNGV. Trimming took off 5 bases at V and 1 base at J, with 8 bases between the two ends. The CDR3 here is CASSRRGNTGELFF. The CDR3 nucleotides read TGTGCCAGCAGCCGTCGGGGGAACACCGGGGAGCTGTTTTTT.

Notes on this clone: Since no conserved phenylalanine or tryptophan closes the CDR3, a read error is the likely cause. It is unclear where the CDR3 begins or ends on the DNA, so no DNA is shown, and the CDR3 is as TCRdb lists it. This chain joins TRBV5-1 and TRBJ2-4; the table's D gene call, TRBD1, was not cross checked with the DNA. CDR1 and CDR2 from the germline V gene are SGHRS and YFSETQ. The CDR3 has 11 residues if both end residues are counted. CDR3 sequence reads: CASSLAAGQIV.

The rearrangement joins TRBV7-2 to TRBJ2-3, with 8 bases aligning to TRBD2. The V segment lost 2 bases and the J segment 6 bases; nucleotides outside the gene matches: 10. Germline-derived CDR1 and CDR2 are SGHTA and FQGNSA. The CDR3 spans 16 residues. This chain's CDR3 is CASSLLAGGSGDTQYF. CDR3 coding DNA: TGTGCCAGCAGCTTATTGGCGGGAGGCTCAGGGGATACGCAGTATTTT.

J is TRBJ2-3 and V is TRBV7-2, with 10 bases identical to TRBD2. The germline CDR1 and CDR2 sequences are SGHTA and FQGNSA. The CDR3 extends over 17 amino acids. V trimming: 6 bases; J trimming: 3 bases; junction bases outside the gene matches: 12. CDR3 sequence: CASSPASGRGGTDTQYF. The CDR3 nucleotides are TGTGCCAGCAGTCCGGCTAGCGGGAGAGGGGGAACAGATACGCAGTATTTT.

This rearrangement joins TRBV27 to TRBJ2-7, with D unresolved. The CDR3 has 15 residues. CDR1 and CDR2 from the germline V gene are MNHEY and SMNVEV (reference sequence). Trimming cost V 5 bases and J 0 bases, with 14 bases left between them. CDR3 sequence: CASSTQGQVSYEQYF. As DNA, the CDR3 is TGTGCCAGCAGTACCCAAGGCCAGGTCTCCTACGAGCAGTACTTC.

This clone was detected only a few times. V usage is TRBV11-2 and J usage is TRBJ1-3, with 7 nucleotides matching TRBD1. From germline, CDR1 is SGHAT and CDR2 FQNNGV. The CDR3 contains 16 residues. Trimming at V came to 3 bases and at J to 1 base, leaving 6 bases not matched to a gene. The CDR3 here is CASSFGSTGSGNTIYF. CDR3 nucleotides: TGTGCCAGCAGCTTTGGATCGACAGGGTCTGGAAACACCATATATTTT.

This clone showed up just once. V gene TRBV30 combines with J gene TRBJ1-1; possible D gene TRBD1, 5 bases. CDR1 is GTSNPN and CDR2 is SVGIG in the germline V gene (reference sequence). Trimming took off 4 bases at V and 1 base at J, with 13 bases between the two ends. This CDR3 has 14 amino acids. CDR3 loop: CAWIRQGSNTEAFF. As DNA, the CDR3 is TGTGCCTGGATCCGGCAGGGCTCGAACACTGAAGCTTTCTTT.

This clone was picked up a small number of times. The chain has TRBV19 and TRBJ2-1, with 10 bases aligning to TRBD2. Germline assignment: CDR1 LNHDA and CDR2 SQIVND (reference sequence). With V trimmed by 5 bases and J by 2 bases, 12 bases remained unmatched. This CDR3 region has 18 residues. DNA of the CDR3: TGTGCCAGTAGTGGACTAGCGGACCCCAGGAGGGCCTACAATGAGCAGTTCTTC. Its protein product is CASSGLADPRRAYNEQFF.

The rearrangement uses TRBV19 and TRBJ1-4; 10 bases match TRBD1. CDR3 size: 13 residues. V shed 10 bases, J shed 7 bases, and the junction held 6 bases outside the gene matches. From germline, CDR1 is LNHDA and CDR2 SQIVND (reference sequence). This CDR3 reads CATSDRGREKLFF. The CDR3 DNA reads TGTGCCACCTCCGACAGGGGGCGTGAAAAACTGTTTTTT. The variable domain in full, completed from reference TRBV19 and TRBJ1-4, reads DGGITQSPKYLFRKEGQNVTLSCEQNLNHDAMYWYRQDPGQGLRLIYYSQIVNDFQKGDIAEGYSVSREKKESFPLTVTSAQKNPTAFYLCATSDRGREKLFFGSGTQLSVL.

The CDR3 is CASSRDRGYEKLFF. The CDR3 nucleotides read TGCGCCAGCTCCCGGGACAGGGGATATGAAAAACTGTTTTTT. The gene calls are TRBV5-1 and TRBJ1-4; 10 nucleotides line up with TRBD1. Germline V gene sequence: CDR1 SGHRS, CDR2 YFSETQ. Trimming took 7 bases from V and 6 from J; bases not matched to a gene: 6. The CDR3 runs 14 residues.

J is TRBJ2-7 and V is TRBV5-4; 8 bases map to TRBD1. Germline-derived CDR1 and CDR2 are SGHNT and YYREEE (reference sequence). The CDR3 length is 13 residues. The junction had 3 bases not matched to a gene; V was cut back by 4 bases and J by 3 bases. CDR3 in DNA: TGTGCCAGCAGCCATGGACAGGGCTACGAGCAGTACGTC. Its protein is CASSHGQGYEQYV.

The chain combines TRBV25-1 with TRBJ2-3; D possibly corresponds to TRBD2 (6 bases). The CDR3 is 15 amino acids. The germline V and J ends were trimmed by 4 bases and 4 bases, with 15 bases remaining between them. Germline CDR1 is MGHDK and CDR2 is SYGVNS. This CDR3 reads CASSASGLLADTQYF. CDR3 coding DNA: TGTGCCAGCAGTGCGAGCGGGTTATTGGCAGATACGCAGTATTTT. The full variable domain, with the rest looked up from reference TRBV25-1 and TRBJ2-3, is EADIYQTPRYLVIGTGKKITLECSQTMGHDKMYWYQQDPGMELHLIHYSYGVNSTEKGDLSSESTVSRIRTEHFPLTLESARPSHTSQYLCASSASGLLADTQYFGPGTRLTVL.

This chain links TRBV19 with TRBJ2-1, with 11 bases fitting TRBD1. CDR3 size: 19 residues. Germline trimming cut 8 bases from V and 0 bases from J; bases unmatched to any gene: 15. Germline CDR1 LNHDA, CDR2 SQIVND (reference sequence). The CDR3: CASGSVGQGAPGSYNEQFF. The CDR3 nucleotides read TGTGCCAGTGGATCCGTTGGACAGGGGGCTCCCGGCTCCTACAATGAGCAGTTCTTC. Together with reference TRBV19 and TRBJ2-1, the CDR3 gives the full variable domain: DGGITQSPKYLFRKEGQNVTLSCEQNLNHDAMYWYRQDPGQGLRLIYYSQIVNDFQKGDIAEGYSVSREKKESFPLTVTSAQKNPTAFYLCASGSVGQGAPGSYNEQFFGPGTRLTVL.